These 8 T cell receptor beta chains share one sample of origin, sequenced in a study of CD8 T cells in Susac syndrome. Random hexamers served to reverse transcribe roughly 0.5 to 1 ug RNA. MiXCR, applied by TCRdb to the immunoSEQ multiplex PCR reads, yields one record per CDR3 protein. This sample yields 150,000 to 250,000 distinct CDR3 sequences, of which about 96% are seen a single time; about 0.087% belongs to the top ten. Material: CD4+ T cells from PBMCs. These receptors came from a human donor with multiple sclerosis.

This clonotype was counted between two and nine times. For the CDR3, the DNA is TGCAGTGCTTACCAAGAGACCCAGTACTTC. It specifies CSAYQETQYF. The V gene is TRBV20-1, the J gene TRBJ2-5; no definite D call. The V gene's germline CDR1 is DFQATT and CDR2 SNEGSKA (reference sequence). This CDR3 region has 10 residues. Trimming removed 5 bases from V and 0 bases from J, with 1 base in between.

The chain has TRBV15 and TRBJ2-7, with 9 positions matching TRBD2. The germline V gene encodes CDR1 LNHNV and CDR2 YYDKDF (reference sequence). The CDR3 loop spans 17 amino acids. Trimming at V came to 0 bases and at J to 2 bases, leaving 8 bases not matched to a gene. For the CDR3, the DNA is TGTGCCACCAGCAGAGATCTGAAGCGGGGGGCCGCCTACGAGCAGTACTTC. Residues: CATSRDLKRGAAYEQYF. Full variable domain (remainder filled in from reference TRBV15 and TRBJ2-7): DAMVIQNPRYQVTQFGKPVTLSCSQTLNHNVMYWYQQKSSQAPKLLFHYYDKDFNNEADTPDNFQSRRPNTSFCFLDIRSPGLGDTAMYLCATSRDLKRGAAYEQYFGPGTRLTVT.

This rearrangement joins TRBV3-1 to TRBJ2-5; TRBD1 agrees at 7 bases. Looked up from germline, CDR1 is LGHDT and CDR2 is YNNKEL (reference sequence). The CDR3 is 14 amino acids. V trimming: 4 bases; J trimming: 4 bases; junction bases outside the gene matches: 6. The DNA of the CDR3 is TGTGCCAGCAGCCGACAGGGCGGTATAGAGACCCAGTACTTC. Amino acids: CASSRQGGIETQYF.

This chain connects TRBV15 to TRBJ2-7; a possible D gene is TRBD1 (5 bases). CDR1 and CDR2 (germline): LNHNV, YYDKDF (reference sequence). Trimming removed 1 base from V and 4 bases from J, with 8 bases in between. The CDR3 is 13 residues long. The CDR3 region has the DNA TGTGCCACCAGCAGAGGACAGTTTTACGAGCAGTACTTC. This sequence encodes CATSRGQFYEQYF.

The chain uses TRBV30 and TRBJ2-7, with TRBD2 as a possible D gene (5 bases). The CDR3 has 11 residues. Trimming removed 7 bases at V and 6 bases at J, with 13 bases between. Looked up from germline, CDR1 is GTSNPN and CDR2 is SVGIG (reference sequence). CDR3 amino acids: CASGRGPEQYF. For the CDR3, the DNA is TGTGCCTCCGGCCGAGGGCCCGAGCAGTACTTC.

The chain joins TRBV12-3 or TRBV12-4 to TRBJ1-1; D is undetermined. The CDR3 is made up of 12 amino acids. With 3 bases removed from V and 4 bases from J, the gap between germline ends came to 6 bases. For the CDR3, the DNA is TGTGCCAGCAGTTTCGGTGGCACTGAAGCTTTCTTT. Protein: CASSFGGTEAFF.

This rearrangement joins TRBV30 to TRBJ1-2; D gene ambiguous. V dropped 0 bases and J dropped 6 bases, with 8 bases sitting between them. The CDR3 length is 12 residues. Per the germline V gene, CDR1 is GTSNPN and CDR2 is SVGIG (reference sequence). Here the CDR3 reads CAWSVRGDGYTF. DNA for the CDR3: TGTGCCTGGAGTGTGAGAGGAGATGGCTACACCTTC.

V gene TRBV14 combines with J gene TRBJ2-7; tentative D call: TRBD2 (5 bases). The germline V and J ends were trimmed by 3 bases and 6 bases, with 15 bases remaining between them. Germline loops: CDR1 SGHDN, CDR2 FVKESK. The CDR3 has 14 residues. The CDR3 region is CASSQGGLRGEQYF. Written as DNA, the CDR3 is TGTGCCAGCAGCCAGGGTGGGCTCCGGGGCGAGCAGTACTTC.